The clone carrying this TCR beta chain was detected only once. As yet, its antigen is unknown. This entry belongs to a study of shared clonotypes between healthy human individuals. About the research overall: Used for every donor were three CD4 naive, three CD4 memory, two CD8 naive and one CD8 memory plate.

Study-wide results and limits: Naive CD4 clonotype sharing across a handful of donors was around 5%. Sampling covered blood only; tissue repertoires likely differ.

Positive CCR7 selection of CD45RO-negative cells yielded the naive CD8 cells, and terminally differentiated effector memory CD45RA+ cells were excluded. TCRdb's copy holds only in-frame clones and misses some; the assay was immunoSEQ multiplex PCR. The data hold about 1.9 million clones, with roughly 93% observed a single time. CDR1 and CDR2 from the germline V gene are MNHEY and SMNVEV (reference sequence). This CDR3 spans 9 amino acids. Trimming cost V 4 bases and J 8 bases, with 0 bases left between them. Source material: naive CD8+ T cells from PBMCs. The sequence was collected from a man between 18 and 35 years old in good health. Some clones in this sample may be carry-over from other donors' samples. This sequence joins TRBV27 and TRBJ2-1, with no clear D. CDR3 in DNA: TGTGCCAGCAGTTATGAGCAGTTCTTC. Translation: CASSYEQFF.